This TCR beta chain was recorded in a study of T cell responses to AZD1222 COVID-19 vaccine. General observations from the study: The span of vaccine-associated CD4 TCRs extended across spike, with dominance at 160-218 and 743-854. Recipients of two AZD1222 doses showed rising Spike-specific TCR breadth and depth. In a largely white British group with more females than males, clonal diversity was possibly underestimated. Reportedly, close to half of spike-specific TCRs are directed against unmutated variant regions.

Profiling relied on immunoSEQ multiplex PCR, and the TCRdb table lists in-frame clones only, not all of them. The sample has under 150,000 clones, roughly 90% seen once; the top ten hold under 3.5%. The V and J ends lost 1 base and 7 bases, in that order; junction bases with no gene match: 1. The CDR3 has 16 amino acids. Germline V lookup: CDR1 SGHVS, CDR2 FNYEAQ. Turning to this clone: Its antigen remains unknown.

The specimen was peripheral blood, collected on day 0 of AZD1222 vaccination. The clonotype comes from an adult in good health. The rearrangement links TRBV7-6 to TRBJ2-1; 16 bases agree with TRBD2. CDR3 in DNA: TGTGCCAGCAGCTTAGGGGGACTAGCGGGAGGGAATGAGCAGTTCTTC. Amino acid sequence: CASSLGGLAGGNEQFF.